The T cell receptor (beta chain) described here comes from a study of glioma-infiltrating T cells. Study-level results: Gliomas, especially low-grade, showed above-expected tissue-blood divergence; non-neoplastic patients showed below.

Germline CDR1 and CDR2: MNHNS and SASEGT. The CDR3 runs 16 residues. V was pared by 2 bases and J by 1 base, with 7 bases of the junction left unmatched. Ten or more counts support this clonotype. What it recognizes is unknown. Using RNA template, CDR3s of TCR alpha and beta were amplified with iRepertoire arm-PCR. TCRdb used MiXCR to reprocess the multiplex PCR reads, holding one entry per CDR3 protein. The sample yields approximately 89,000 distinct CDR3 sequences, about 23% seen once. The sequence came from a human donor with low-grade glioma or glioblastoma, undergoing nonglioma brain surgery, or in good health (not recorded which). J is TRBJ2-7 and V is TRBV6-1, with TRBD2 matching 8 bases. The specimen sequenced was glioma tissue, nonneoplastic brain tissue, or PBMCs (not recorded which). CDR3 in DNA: TGTGCCAGCAGTGAACATAGTAGCGGGAAATCCTACGAGCAGTACTTC. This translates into CASSEHSSGKSYEQYF.